This TCR beta chain was sequenced in a study of T cells after yellow fever vaccination. TCRdb fed the 5' RACE reads into MiXCR, producing one record per CDR3 protein. The sample consists of fewer than 650,000 distinct CDR3 sequences, 21% of them appearing once. Overall study results and limits: Peaking faster, on day 5 versus 15, the secondary response was nonetheless weaker. CD4 and CD8 compartments shared a small share of clonotypes. The booster response re-showed most primary clones: approximately 95% CD4, about 89% CD8.

The V end was cut by 4 bases, the J end by 8 bases, with 20 bases between. Germline assignment: CDR1 MGHRA and CDR2 YSYEKL. This CDR3 has 16 residues. This clonotype showed up just a few times. Antigen specificity is unknown. Source: PBMCs, taken 21 days after the first yellow fever vaccination. This chain links TRBV4-1 with TRBJ1-4; tentatively, D is TRBD1 (5 bases). This TCR derives from a man aged 18 to 30 who received the YFV17D yellow fever vaccine. For the CDR3, the DNA is TGCGCCAGCAGCCTCTTGAGGGGAGGCAGGACAGAAAAACTGTTTTTT. It translates to CASSLLRGGRTEKLFF.